This T cell receptor (beta chain) originates from a study of blood T cell repertoires in COVID-19. Across the study: The United States, Italy and Spain supplied acute and convalescent COVID-19 samples. PBMCs, B-cell-depleted T cells, or T cells were the source of the cDNA or gDNA that made up the material.

CDR3 length equals 13 residues. Trimming removed 6 bases from V and 5 bases from J; junction bases left unmatched: 4. Germline V gene data show CDR1 as ENHRY and CDR2 as SYGVKD. Per the original methods: Reference gene primer amplification in the assay estimated nucleated cell counts. The table came from immunoSEQ multiplex PCR; TCRdb's copy has only in-frame clones and leaves some out. D and trimming come from the DNA, and the V and J calls and clone size come from that table. The sample contains tens of thousands of clones, around nine tenths of which appear only once. The specimen was peripheral blood. This sequence joins TRBV10-3 and TRBJ2-3, with 8 positions matching TRBD1. The sequence was obtained from a man aged 55 to 70 with acute or convalescent COVID-19. The CDR3 DNA reads as TGTGCCATCAGCCCGACAGGGGTAGATACGCAGTATTTT. Translation gives CAISPTGVDTQYF.